A selection of T cell receptor beta chains follows, all from one sample in a study of shared clonotypes between healthy human individuals. Here immunoSEQ multiplex PCR was the method, and the copy in TCRdb shows in-frame clones only, minus some. The sample has more than 2,000,000 clones, over 85% seen once. The sequenced sample was naive CD4+ T cells sorted from blood. These receptors all come from a man aged 18 to 30 in good health. CDR3s include the opening cysteine and the closing phenylalanine or tryptophan. A D gene is named only where the DNA matches it firmly. The listing skips clone size in some rows; elsewhere it reads once, few, many or a size class.

>TRBV30|NA|TRBJ2-5|TRBD2
CAWSEGIAGSGTQYF
TGTGCCTGGAGTGAGGGGATAGCGGGGTCGGGGACCCAGTACTTC
>TRBV6-4|NA|TRBJ1-5|NA
CASSPDGGSNQPQHF
TGTGCCAGCAGCCCCGACGGAGGTAGCAATCAGCCCCAGCATTTT
>TRBV5-1|NA|TRBJ1-1|NA
CASSFGGDTEAFF
TGCGCCAGCAGCTTTGGGGGGGACACTGAAGCTTTCTTT
>TRBV7-2|NA|TRBJ2-7|TRBD1
CASSPDWTGGVLQYF
TGTGCCAGCAGCCCGGACTGGACAGGGGGCGTATTGCAGTACTTC
>TRBV11-3|NA|TRBJ2-7|TRBD2
CASSQGLAGDYEQYF
TGTGCCAGCAGCCAGGGACTAGCGGGAGATTACGAGCAGTACTTC
>TRBV15|NA|TRBJ1-5|TRBD1
CATSRVAGGMTYSNQPQHF
TGTGCCACCAGCAGAGTTGCAGGGGGTATGACCTATAGCAATCAGCCCCAGCATTTT
>TRBV28|once|TRBJ2-1|NA
CASRLRQDYNEQFF
TGTGCCAGCAGGCTTAGACAGGACTACAATGAGCAGTTCTTC
>TRBV29-1|NA|TRBJ2-5|NA
CSVEGGIWASETQYF
TGCAGCGTTGAAGGGGGGATCTGGGCATCGGAGACCCAGTACTTC
>TRBV28|NA|TRBJ1-5|NA
CASSWGFNQPQHF
TGTGCCAGCAGTTGGGGGTTTAATCAGCCCCAGCATTTT
>TRBV9|NA|TRBJ2-7|NA
CASSVEGGGTYEQYF
TGTGCCAGCAGCGTAGAAGGTGGGGGGACCTACGAGCAGTACTTC
>TRBV6-5|NA|TRBJ1-2|TRBD1
CASTQGGNYGYTF
TGTGCCAGCACACAGGGGGGGAACTATGGCTACACCTTC
>TRBV6-6|once|TRBJ2-2|NA
CASSYSRGGELFF
TGTGCCAGCAGTTACTCGAGGGGCGGGGAGCTGTTTTTT
>TRBV5-4|NA|TRBJ2-7|NA
CASSFDRHPYEQYF
TGTGCCAGCAGCTTTGACAGGCATCCCTACGAGCAGTACTTC
>TRBV29-1|NA|TRBJ2-2|NA
CSVAPGLTGELFF
TGCAGCGTTGCCCCCGGACTCACCGGGGAGCTGTTTTTT
>TRBV30|NA|TRBJ2-7|TRBD2
CAWSRLAGGASYEQYF
TGTGCCTGGAGTAGATTAGCGGGAGGAGCTTCCTACGAGCAGTACTTC
>TRBV9|NA|TRBJ2-2|TRBD2
CASSVDPSGNTGELFF
TGTGCCAGCAGCGTAGATCCTAGCGGAAACACCGGGGAGCTGTTTTTT
>TRBV10-3|NA|TRBJ2-2|TRBD2
CAIGTRGGSGELFF
TGTGCCATCGGGACTAGGGGAGGGTCCGGGGAGCTGTTTTTT
>TRBV11-2|NA|TRBJ1-5|NA
CASSQLGWGNQPQHF
TGTGCCAGCAGCCAGCTGGGGTGGGGCAATCAGCCCCAGCATTTT
>TRBV12-5|NA|TRBJ2-3|TRBD1
CASGTGDSPDTQYF
TGTGCTAGTGGCACAGGGGATAGTCCAGATACGCAGTATTTT
>TRBV7-7|once|TRBJ2-7|TRBD2
CASSPGTSGYEQYF
TGTGCTAGCAGCCCGGGGACTAGCGGCTACGAGCAGTACTTC
>TRBV11-3|NA|TRBJ2-2|NA
CASSPPGPIAGELFF
TGTGCCAGCAGCCCCCCGGGACCCATTGCAGGGGAGCTGTTTTTT
>TRBV30|NA|TRBJ2-1|TRBD1
CAWSVQGTEEFF
TGTGCCTGGAGTGTTCAGGGGACAGAAGAGTTCTTC
>TRBV6-5|NA|TRBJ2-6|NA
CASSYSMSSGANVLTF
TGTGCCAGCAGTTACTCGATGAGCTCTGGGGCCAACGTCCTGACTTTC
>TRBV9|NA|TRBJ1-2|NA
CASSVEDQANYGYTF
TGTGCCAGCAGCGTAGAAGACCAAGCTAACTATGGCTACACCTTC
>TRBV19|NA|TRBJ1-1|NA
CASSIGPLEAFF
TGTGCCAGTAGTATTGGACCCTTAGAAGCTTTCTTT
>TRBV18|NA|TRBJ2-2|TRBD1
CASSPPGQTNTGELFF
TGTGCCAGCTCACCACCGGGACAGACGAACACCGGGGAGCTGTTTTTT
>TRBV2|NA|TRBJ2-3|TRBD2
CASSETGGGTDTQYF
TGTGCCAGCAGTGAAACCGGGGGGGGCACAGATACGCAGTATTTT
>TRBV5-1|NA|TRBJ2-3|TRBD1
CASSPGQALLDTQYF
TGCGCCAGCAGCCCTGGACAGGCTTTGCTAGATACGCAGTATTTT